This is a list of T cell receptor beta chains from one sample in a study of pediatric ulcerative colitis. TCRdb keeps only in-frame clones here, not all; method: immunoSEQ multiplex PCR. The sample has roughly 60,000 clones; 80% to 90% are singletons. Sequencing used blood. The receptors come from a boy aged 5-17 years who was a control in a study of pediatric ulcerative colitis. The CDR3 runs from the conserved cysteine through the conserved F or W. Fields, in order: clone size, J gene, V gene, D gene, CDR3 DNA, CDR3 protein. D genes are given only for firm matches. The listing skips clone size in some rows; elsewhere it reads once, few, many or a size class.

>.|TRBJ1-2|TRBV6-1|TRBD1
TGTGCCAGCAGTGAAACTCTTCGGACAGGGGGGCATGGCTACACCTTC
CASSETLRTGGHGYTF
>.|TRBJ2-7|TRBV7-2|.
TGTGCCAGCACTCCTGGCGAGGAATCGTACGAGCAGTACTTC
CASTPGEESYEQYF
>once|TRBJ2-1|TRBV5-1|TRBD1
TGCGCCAGCAGCTCAGGACAGGGGTCGGATGAGCAGTTCTTC
CASSSGQGSDEQFF
>.|TRBJ1-2|TRBV5-1|.
TGCGCCAGCAGCTTGGGCCCCACAGGACGGGGCTTGATTTATCCCGATTACTATGGCTACACCTTC
CASSLGPTGRGLIYPDYYGYTF
>.|TRBJ2-1|TRBV5-6|.
TGTGCCAGCAGCCTGGGACCGACTTTTTTATCCAGCTCCTACAATGAGCAGTTCTTC
CASSLGPTFLSSSYNEQFF
>.|TRBJ2-7|TRBV7-9|.
TGTGCCAGCAGCTTTAGTGTTGGTCGCTCCTACGAGCAGTACTTC
CASSFSVGRSYEQYF
>.|TRBJ1-1|TRBV4-1|TRBD1
TGCGCCAGCAAAGGACAGGGGGCGCGAAGGAACACTGAAGCTTTCTTT
CASKGQGARRNTEAFF
>.|TRBJ1-1|TRBV19|.
TGTGCCAGTAGTTTATACCCCCGACCGGGTGAAGCTTTCTTT
CASSLYPRPGEAFF
>.|TRBJ2-6|TRBV6-5|.
TGTGCCAGCAGTTCGGGGATCTCTGGGGCCAACGTCCTGACTTTC
CASSSGISGANVLTF
>.|TRBJ1-5|TRBV2|.
TGTGCCAGCAGTGAATGGGCGGGGTCGGATAGGACCCAGCATTTT
CASSEWAGSDRTQHF
>.|TRBJ1-2|TRBV7-9|.
TGTGCCAGCAGCCTAACCCGGTATGGCTACACCTTC
CASSLTRYGYTF
>.|TRBJ1-2|TRBV6-5|.
TGTGCCAGCAGTGAAAGACAGCTCTATGGCTACACCTTC
CASSERQLYGYTF
>once|TRBJ1-1|TRBV30|.
TGTGCCTGGAAAGACGACCACACTGGGAACACTGAAGCTTTCTTT
CAWKDDHTGNTEAFF
>.|TRBJ1-5|TRBV27|.
TGTGCCAGCAGTTTAATCGGCTGGTCGAATCAGCCCCAGCATTTT
CASSLIGWSNQPQHF
>few|TRBJ1-2|TRBV18|.
TGTGCCAGCTCACTAGGGAACGGCCCTAACTATGGCTACACCTTC
CASSLGNGPNYGYTF
>.|TRBJ2-1|TRBV6-1|.
TGTGCCAGCAGTGAAGACAGGGAGGATGAGCAGTTCTTC
CASSEDREDEQFF
>.|TRBJ2-3|TRBV5-1|.
TGCGCCAGCAGCTTGCGTTTCGATACGCAGTATTTT
CASSLRFDTQYF
>.|TRBJ1-5|TRBV27|.
TGTGCCACCAAGGGGCCGTTCGATTATCAGCCCCAGCATTTT
CATKGPFDYQPQHF
>few|TRBJ1-6|TRBV6-4|.
TGTGCCAGCAGTGACGGGGGCGCAAATTCACCCCTCCACTTT
CASSDGGANSPLHF
>.|TRBJ2-1|TRBV7-6|TRBD2
TGTGCCAGCAGCCAGGCCGGGACTAGCGGGAGATACTACAATGAGCAGTTCTTC
CASSQAGTSGRYYNEQFF
>.|TRBJ1-5|TRBV28|TRBD1
TGTGCCAGCAGTTTCGTTCAGGGGGTAAGGGGCAATCAGCCCCAGCATTTT
CASSFVQGVRGNQPQHF
>.|TRBJ1-4|TRBV15|.
TGTGCCACCAGCAGAGATCTCGGCGTCGGCAGGGGACCCAAGGAACTGTTTTTT
CATSRDLGVGRGPKELFF
>.|TRBJ1-2|TRBV20-1|.
TGCAGTGCTAGACTATTCTATGGCTACACCTTC
CSARLFYGYTF
>.|TRBJ2-1|TRBV7-2|TRBD1
TGTGCCAGCAGCCGAAGACAGGGATCGGAGCAGTTCTTC
CASSRRQGSEQFF
>.|TRBJ2-7|TRBV4-1|.
TGCGCCAGCAGCCAAAAGGGGCCGGGCGAGCAGTACTTC
CASSQKGPGEQYF
>.|TRBJ2-7|TRBV7-2|TRBD1
TGTGCCAGCAGCTTAATGGGACAGCCGCTCTTGGTCTACGAGCAGTACTTC
CASSLMGQPLLVYEQYF
>.|TRBJ1-2|TRBV10-3|.
TGTGCCATCATGGGGGGATCCTATGGCTACACCTTC
CAIMGGSYGYTF
>.|TRBJ2-7|TRBV13|TRBD1
TGTGCCAGCAGCAGTGGGGACAGGAGGGGGCCCTACGAGCAGTACTTC
CASSSGDRRGPYEQYF
>.|TRBJ2-1|TRBV28|TRBD2
TGTGCCAGCAATGACGGGACTAGCTACACTGAGCAGTTCTTC
CASNDGTSYTEQFF
>.|TRBJ1-2|TRBV4-3|.
TGCGCCAGCAGCCAAGAGGGACGGGCCGTTGGGGGCTACACCTTC
CASSQEGRAVGGYTF
>.|TRBJ2-1|TRBV4-1|TRBD2
TGCGCCAGCAGCCAAGAACGGCGGGAGGGGCATCGGGATGAGCAGTTCTTC
CASSQERREGHRDEQFF
>.|TRBJ2-1|TRBV7-2|.
TGTGCCAGCAGCCTAGAAGGCAGCGGGTCCTACAATGAGCAGTTCTTC
CASSLEGSGSYNEQFF
>.|TRBJ1-2|TRBV5-1|.
TGCGCCAGCAGCTGGACAGAGGGTAATGGCTACACCTTC
CASSWTEGNGYTF
>.|TRBJ2-6|TRBV19|TRBD1
TGTGCCAGTAGTACCCGGACAGGGGCCTCTGGGGCCAACGTCCTGACTTTC
CASSTRTGASGANVLTF
>.|TRBJ2-1|TRBV5-4|TRBD2
TGTGCCAGCAGCGTTCCCGGGACTAGCGGCTACAATGAGCAGTTCTTC
CASSVPGTSGYNEQFF
>.|TRBJ1-1|TRBV27|.
TGTGCCAGCAGTTTACTGCAAGGGATGAACACTGAAGCTTTCTTT
CASSLLQGMNTEAFF
>.|TRBJ2-3|TRBV7-6|.
TGTGCCAGCAGCTTAAATTTTGGCACAGATACGCAGTATTTT
CASSLNFGTDTQYF
>.|TRBJ2-3|TRBV7-3|.
TGTGCCAGCAGCCCGTTAGGGGGCACAGATACGCAGTATTTT
CASSPLGGTDTQYF
>.|TRBJ2-3|TRBV6-4|TRBD1
TGTGCCAGCAGTGAGACAGGGACCCAAGATACGCAGTATTTT
CASSETGTQDTQYF
>.|TRBJ2-7|TRBV7-8|.
TGTGCCAGCAGCTTACCGGCAATTGCCTACGAGCAGTACTTC
CASSLPAIAYEQYF
>.|TRBJ1-2|TRBV5-4|.
TGTGCCAGCAGTTACGCAGAGAGAGACTATGGCTACACCTTC
CASSYAERDYGYTF
>once|TRBJ2-7|TRBV11-2|.
TGTGCCAGCAGCTTAGATGGTCGGGCCAGCAACTCCTACGAGCAGTACTTC
CASSLDGRASNSYEQYF
>.|TRBJ2-5|TRBV6-5|.
TGTGCCAGCAGTTCGCTGCGAGAGACCCAGTACTTC
CASSSLRETQYF
>.|TRBJ2-7|TRBV6-5|.
TGTGCCAGCAGTTACTCGGGCAGACCCTACGAGCAGTACTTC
CASSYSGRPYEQYF
>.|TRBJ2-3|TRBV9|.
TGTGCCAGCAGCGCGGGTCTAACGGACAGAGATACGCAGTATTTT
CASSAGLTDRDTQYF
>.|TRBJ2-7|TRBV5-1|TRBD2
TGCGCCAGCAGCCCCGGACTAGCGGGAGTCGAAACAGACGAGCAGTACTTC
CASSPGLAGVETDEQYF
>.|TRBJ2-2|TRBV10-2|.
TGCGCCAGCAGTGAGCGCAACACCGGGGAGCTGTTTTTT
CASSERNTGELFF
>.|TRBJ1-1|TRBV28|.
TGTGCCAGCCTTAACCGGGGGCGAGGTAACACTGAAGCTTTCTTT
CASLNRGRGNTEAFF
>.|TRBJ1-2|TRBV10-3|.
TGTGCCATCAGTGAATATTTGGTCCCTCGGCGCGAGAATCGGGCTAACTATGGCTACACCTTC
CAISEYLVPRRENRANYGYTF
>few|TRBJ2-2|TRBV7-3|TRBD2
TGTGCCAGCAGCTCCAGCGGGACGAACACCGGGGAGCTGTTTTTT
CASSSSGTNTGELFF
>.|TRBJ2-1|TRBV7-9|TRBD1
TGTGCCAGCAGCTTTTTCGGACAGGGCCATGAGCAGTTCTTC
CASSFFGQGHEQFF
>.|TRBJ1-2|TRBV6-6|.
TGTGCCAGCACCTATCAAGGGTCTTTCTATGGCTACACCTTC
CASTYQGSFYGYTF
>.|TRBJ2-3|TRBV25-1|TRBD1
TGTGCCAGCAGTCCGACAGGGGTGTGGACAGGTACGCAGTATTTT
CASSPTGVWTGTQYF
>.|TRBJ2-1|TRBV28|.
TGTGCCAGCAGTTTGGGTCCCCCGCTGGGGCAGTTCTTC
CASSLGPPLGQFF
>.|TRBJ2-5|TRBV4-1|TRBD2
TGCGCCAGCAGCCAAGCCCTAGCGGGAGAAGAGACCCAGTACTTC
CASSQALAGEETQYF
>.|TRBJ2-1|TRBV7-3|.
TGTGCCAGCAGCGGGAGTGGCCACAATGAGCAGTTCTTC
CASSGSGHNEQFF
>.|TRBJ1-2|TRBV28|.
TGTGCCAGCAGCCCTATCGAGACTAACTATGGCTACACCTTC
CASSPIETNYGYTF
>.|TRBJ1-5|TRBV5-6|TRBD1
TGTGCCAGCAGCTTCGGACAGGTCCTAAGCGGGGGTCAGCCCCAGCATTTT
CASSFGQVLSGGQPQHF
>.|TRBJ2-3|TRBV18|.
TGTGCCAGCTCACAGGGGGGGCAAAGCACAGATACGCAGTATTTT
CASSQGGQSTDTQYF